This TCR beta chain was captured in a study of T cell repertoires in cytomegalovirus infection. Turning to the study itself: Matching HLA type and CMV infection were both indicated by public TCR beta signatures.

Study-wide results and limits: The study found HLA-C-restricted CMV-specific TCR beta clonotypes dominating the ex vivo response.

TCRdb re-derived calls from the reads in MiXCR, one entry per CDR3 protein. Of 450,000 to 600,000 distinct CDR3 sequences in the sample, about 39% were seen once. This CDR3 is built from 15 residues. Germline V gene sequence: CDR1 SGHVT, CDR2 SQSDAQ. V was pared by 5 bases and J by 0 bases, with 12 bases between. Turning to this clonotype: The antigen remains unidentified.

The chain is built from TRBV7-4 and TRBJ2-3; no reliable D call. This clonotype originated in a human donor in good health (CMV status not recorded). Some clones in this sample may be carry-over from other donors' samples. The sequences come from cultured PBMCs, collected from culture after CMV antigen stimulation. The CDR3 nucleotides read TGTGCCAGCAGCCTAGTGGCAGCTAGCACAGATACGCAGTATTTT. Its protein product is CASSLVAASTDTQYF.